These 2 T cell receptor beta chains came from one sample sequenced in a study of blood T cell repertoires in COVID-19 (TCRdb year 2020). To prepare the library, the immunoSEQ multiplex PCR assay was applied. TCRdb obtained this table from immuneACCESS and retained in-frame rearrangements with V and J assigned. These tables miss some clones; where compared with another copy, unresolved V genes account for less than half of the shortfall, and the remainder is unexplained. For this sample there are under 95,000 clones; roughly 85% appear just once. The ten top clones hold 5% to 6.5% of the sample. The sequenced material came from peripheral blood. These receptors originate from a man aged 55 to 70 with acute or convalescent COVID-19.

This clone was detected only once. The chain links TRBV11-3 to TRBJ1-4; 8 nucleotides align to TRBD1. CDR1 SGHNT and CDR2 YENEEA come from the germline V gene. The length of the CDR3 is 14 residues. Trimming took 5 bases from V and 10 from J; bases not matched to a gene: 9. The CDR3 sequence: CASSHGQGRGKLFF. CDR3 coding DNA: TGTGCCAGCAGCCATGGACAGGGACGCGGAAAACTGTTTTTT. Full variable domain (rest looked up from reference TRBV11-3 and TRBJ1-4): EAGVVQSPRYKIIEKKQPVAFWCNPISGHNTLYWYLQNLGQGPELLIRYENEEAVDDSQLPKDRFSAERLKGVDSTLKIQPAELGDSAVYLCASSHGQGRGKLFFGSGTQLSVL.

V usage is TRBV30 and J usage is TRBJ1-3; 12 positions agree with TRBD1. The trim removed 3 bases at V and 4 bases at J, leaving 7 bases unmatched. Per the germline V gene, CDR1 is GTSNPN and CDR2 is SVGIG (reference sequence). This CDR3 region has 16 residues. Here the CDR3 reads CAWSQGTGGGGNTIYF. CDR3 coding DNA: TGTGCCTGGAGCCAAGGGACAGGGGGCGGGGGAAACACCATATATTTT.